This TCR beta chain is from a study of CD8 T cells in ankylosing spondylitis. General study results and limits: Characteristic, it appeared, of ankylosing spondylitis blood was a TCR beta motif of fewer than 10 highly homologous variants. Peripheral blood held disease-linked clones only at relatively low frequency, and these were CD8+. Reports say disease-linked clones showed up significantly more in matched ankylosing spondylitis synovial fluid.

Libraries of TCR beta came from quantitative 5'-RACE with molecular barcodes. TCRdb passed the 5' RACE reads through MiXCR, listing each CDR3 protein once. The table has 240,000 or so distinct CDR3 sequences, around 10% seen once. CDR3 length: 16 residues. The J segment lost 6 bases and the V segment lost 6 bases, leaving 10 bases of the junction unmatched. This clonotype showed up many times. Antigen unknown. The rearrangement joins TRBV12-3 or TRBV12-4 to TRBJ1-6; 8 bases fit TRBD1. The sample comprised blood, either unsorted or a sorted T cell fraction (not recorded which). This TCR came from a male donor with ankylosing spondylitis or in good health (not recorded which). The CDR3 here is CASSTPGQGSNSPLHF. The CDR3 DNA reads TGTGCCAGCAGCACTCCCGGACAGGGAAGTAATTCACCCCTCCACTTT.